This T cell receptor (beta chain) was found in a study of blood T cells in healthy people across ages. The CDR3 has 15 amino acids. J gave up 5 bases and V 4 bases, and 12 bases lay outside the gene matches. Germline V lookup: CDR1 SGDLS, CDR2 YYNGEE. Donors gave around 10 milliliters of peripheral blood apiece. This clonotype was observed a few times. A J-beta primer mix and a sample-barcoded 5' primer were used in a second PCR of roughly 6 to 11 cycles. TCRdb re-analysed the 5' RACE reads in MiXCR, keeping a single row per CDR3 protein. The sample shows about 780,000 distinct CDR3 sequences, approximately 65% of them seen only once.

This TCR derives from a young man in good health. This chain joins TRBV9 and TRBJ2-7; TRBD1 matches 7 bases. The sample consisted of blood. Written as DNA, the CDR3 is TGTGCCAGCAGCCAATATGAGGGACAGTGGGACGAGCAGTACTTC. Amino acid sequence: CASSQYEGQWDEQYF.